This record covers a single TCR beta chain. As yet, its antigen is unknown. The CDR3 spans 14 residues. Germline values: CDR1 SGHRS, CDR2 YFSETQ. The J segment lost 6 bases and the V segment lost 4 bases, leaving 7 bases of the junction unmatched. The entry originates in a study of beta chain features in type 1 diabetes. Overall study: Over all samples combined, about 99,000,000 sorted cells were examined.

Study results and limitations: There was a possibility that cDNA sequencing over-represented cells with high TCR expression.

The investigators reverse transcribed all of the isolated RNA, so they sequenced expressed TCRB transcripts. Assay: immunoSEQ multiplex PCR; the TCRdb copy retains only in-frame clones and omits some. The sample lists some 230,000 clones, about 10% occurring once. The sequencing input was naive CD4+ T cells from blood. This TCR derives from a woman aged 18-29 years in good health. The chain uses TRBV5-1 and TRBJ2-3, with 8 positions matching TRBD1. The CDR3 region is CASSPTGDEDTQYF. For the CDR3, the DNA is TGCGCCAGCAGCCCGACAGGGGATGAGGATACGCAGTATTTT. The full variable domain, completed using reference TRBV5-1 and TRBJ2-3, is KAGVTQTPRYLIKTRGQQVTLSCSPISGHRSVSWYQQTPGQGLQFLFEYFSETQRNKGNFPGRFSGRQFSNSRSEMNVSTLELGDSALYLCASSPTGDEDTQYFGPGTRLTVL.